This T cell receptor (beta chain) was sequenced during a study of identical twins. Broader study findings: There is a chance that invariant MAIT and iNKT cells partially muddied zero-insertion analyses. High-abundance cord blood beta clonotypes had fewer insertions; memory repertoires showed none. Compared with unrelated sharing, twin-shared out-of-frame alpha sequences had more low-probability sequences.

TCRdb fed the 5' RACE reads into MiXCR, producing one record per CDR3 protein. Of a few hundred thousand distinct CDR3 sequences in the sample, nearly 10% were seen once. Note on this clonotype: Its antigen is not identified.

The same data also went into a second study, on yellow fever vaccine responses in identical twins.

The TCR sequence derives from a woman between 18 and 30 years old in good health. Sample: PBMCs.

CDR3 DNA: TGTGCCAGCAGCCAAGTAGCAGGGACGAACACCGGGGAGCTGTTTTTT. This gives the protein CASSQVAGTNTGELFF. The V gene is TRBV3-1, the J gene TRBJ2-2; perhaps TRBD1 as D (5 bases). Germline V lookup: CDR1 LGHDT, CDR2 YNNKEL (reference sequence). V lost 1 base and J 0 bases, leaving 9 bases between the germline ends. This CDR3 is 16 amino acids long.